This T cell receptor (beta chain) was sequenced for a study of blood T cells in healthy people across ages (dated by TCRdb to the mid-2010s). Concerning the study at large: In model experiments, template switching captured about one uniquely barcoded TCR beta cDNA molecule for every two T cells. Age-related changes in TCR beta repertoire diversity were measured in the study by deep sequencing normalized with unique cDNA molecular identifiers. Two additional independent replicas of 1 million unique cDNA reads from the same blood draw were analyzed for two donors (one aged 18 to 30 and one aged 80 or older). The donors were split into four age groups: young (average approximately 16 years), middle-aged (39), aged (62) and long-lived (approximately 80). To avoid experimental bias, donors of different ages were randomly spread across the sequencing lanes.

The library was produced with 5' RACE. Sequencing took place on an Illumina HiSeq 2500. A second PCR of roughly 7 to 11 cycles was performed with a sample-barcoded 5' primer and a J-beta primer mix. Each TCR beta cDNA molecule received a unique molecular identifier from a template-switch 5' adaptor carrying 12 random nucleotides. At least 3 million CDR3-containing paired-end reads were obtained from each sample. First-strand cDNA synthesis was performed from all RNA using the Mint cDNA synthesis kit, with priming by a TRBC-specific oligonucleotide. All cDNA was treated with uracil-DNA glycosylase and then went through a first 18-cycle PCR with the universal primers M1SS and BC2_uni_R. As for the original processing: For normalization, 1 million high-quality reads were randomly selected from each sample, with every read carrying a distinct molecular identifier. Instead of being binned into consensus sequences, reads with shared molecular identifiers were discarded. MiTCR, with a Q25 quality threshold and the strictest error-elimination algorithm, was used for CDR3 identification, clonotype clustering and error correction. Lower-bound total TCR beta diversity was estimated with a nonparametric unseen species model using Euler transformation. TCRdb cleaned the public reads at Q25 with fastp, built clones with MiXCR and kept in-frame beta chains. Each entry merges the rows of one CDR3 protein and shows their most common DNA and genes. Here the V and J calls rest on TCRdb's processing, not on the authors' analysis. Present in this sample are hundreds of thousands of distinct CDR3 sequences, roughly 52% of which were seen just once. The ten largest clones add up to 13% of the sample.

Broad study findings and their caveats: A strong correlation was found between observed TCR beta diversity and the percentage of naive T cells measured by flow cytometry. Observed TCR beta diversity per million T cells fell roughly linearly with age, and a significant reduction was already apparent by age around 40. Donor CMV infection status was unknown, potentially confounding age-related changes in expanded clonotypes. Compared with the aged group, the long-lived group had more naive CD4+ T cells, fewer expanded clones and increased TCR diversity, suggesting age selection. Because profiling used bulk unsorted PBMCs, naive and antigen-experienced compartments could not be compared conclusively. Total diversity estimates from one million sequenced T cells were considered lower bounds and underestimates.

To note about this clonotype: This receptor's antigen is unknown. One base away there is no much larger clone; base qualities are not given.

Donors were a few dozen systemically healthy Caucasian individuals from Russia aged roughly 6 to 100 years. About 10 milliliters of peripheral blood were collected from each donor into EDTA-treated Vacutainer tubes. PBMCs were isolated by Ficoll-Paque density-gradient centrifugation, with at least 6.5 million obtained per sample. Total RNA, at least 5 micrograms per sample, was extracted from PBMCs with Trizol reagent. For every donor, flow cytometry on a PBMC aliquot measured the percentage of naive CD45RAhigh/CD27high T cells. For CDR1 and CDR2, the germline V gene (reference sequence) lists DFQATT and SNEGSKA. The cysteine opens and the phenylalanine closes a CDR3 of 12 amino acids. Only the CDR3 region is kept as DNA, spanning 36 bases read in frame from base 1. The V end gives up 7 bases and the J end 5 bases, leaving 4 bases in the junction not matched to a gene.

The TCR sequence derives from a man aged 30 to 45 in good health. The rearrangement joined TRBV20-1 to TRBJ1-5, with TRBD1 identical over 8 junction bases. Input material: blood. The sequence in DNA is TGCAGTGTTGGGACAGGAGATCAGCCCCAGCATTTT. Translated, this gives CSVGTGDQPQHF.